What follows are 19 T cell receptor beta chains derived from one specimen sequenced in a study of blood T cell repertoires in COVID-19. Using immunoSEQ multiplex PCR, the repertoire was profiled, and TCRdb retains in-frame clones only, with some absent. The table lists roughly 150,000 clones, over 70% of them singletons. The sample consisted of peripheral blood. The receptors come from a man aged 55-75 years with acute or convalescent COVID-19.

The chain has TRBV3-1 (or the pseudogene TRBV3-2) and TRBJ1-4; D is unresolved. Germline V gene data show CDR1 as LGHDT and CDR2 as YNNKEL (reference sequence). Trimming left V 4 bases short and J 0 bases short, with 9 bases between. The CDR3 runs to 15 residues. The CDR3 DNA reads as TGTGCCAGCAGCCTCGCAGTACCAACTAATGAAAAACTGTTTTTT. This gives the protein CASSLAVPTNEKLFF.

This chain links TRBV7-7 with TRBJ2-1, with 10 bases that match TRBD2. V shed 3 bases, J shed 10 bases, and the junction held 12 bases outside the gene matches. Germline CDR1 SSHAT, CDR2 FNYEAQ (reference sequence). This CDR3 spans 16 amino acids. In DNA form, the CDR3 reads TGTGCCAGCAGCTTCGGGGCTAGCGGGGGCCCCTCGGAGCAGTTCTTC. It translates to CASSFGASGGPSEQFF. Variable domain in full (rest from reference TRBV7-7 and TRBJ2-1): GAGVSQSPRYKVTKRGQDVTLRCDPISSHATLYWYQQALGQGPEFLTYFNYEAQPDKSGLPSDRFSAERPEGSISTLTIQRTEQRDSAMYRCASSFGASGGPSEQFFGPGTRLTVL.

This clone came up a few times. The gene calls are TRBV11-2 and TRBJ1-1; tentatively, D is TRBD1 (6 bases). CDR3 size: 16 residues. V was cut by 2 bases and J by 5 bases, with 18 bases left in between. Germline V lookup: CDR1 SGHAT, CDR2 FQNNGV. CDR3 in amino acids: CASSLSGGRGGTEAFF. The CDR3 nucleotides read TGTGCCAGCAGCTTAAGCGGGGGGCGAGGGGGAACTGAAGCTTTCTTT. The full variable domain, completed using reference TRBV11-2 and TRBJ1-1, is EAGVAQSPRYKIIEKRQSVAFWCNPISGHATLYWYQQILGQGPKLLIQFQNNGVVDDSQLPKDRFSAERLKGVDSTLKIQPAKLEDSAVYLCASSLSGGRGGTEAFFGQGTRLTVV.

This rearrangement joins TRBV6-2 or TRBV6-3 to TRBJ1-5; TRBD1 matches 10 bases. In germline, CDR1 is MNHEY, CDR2 SVGEGT. The CDR3 length is 15 residues. V was pared by 2 bases and J by 7 bases, with 5 bases of the junction left unmatched. As DNA, the CDR3 is TGTGCCAGCAGTTACGGGGACAGGGGCGGGCAGCCCCAGCATTTT. This codes for CASSYGDRGGQPQHF.

The chain couples TRBV6-5 to TRBJ2-7; the match to TRBD2 covers 14 bases. This CDR3 is built from 15 residues. Trimming cost V 10 bases and J 4 bases; bases outside gene matches: 9. CDR1 and CDR2 (germline): MNHEY, SVGAGI. CDR3 protein: CATMTSGRARYEQYF. The CDR3 DNA is TGTGCCACTATGACTAGCGGGAGGGCCAGATACGAGCAGTACTTC.

The chain uses TRBV6-1 and TRBJ2-7; 12 bases are a match to TRBD1. Germline V gene lookup returns CDR1 MNHNS and CDR2 SASEGT. Trimming removed 3 bases from V and 4 bases from J; junction bases left unmatched: 7. CDR3 length: 16 residues. CDR3 bases: TGTGCCAGCAGTGAGAGGGGGACAGGGGGCCCGTACGAGCAGTACTTC. This gives the protein CASSERGTGGPYEQYF.

CDR3 protein: CASQTGGYGYTF. The CDR3 region has the DNA TGTGCCAGCCAGACAGGGGGCTATGGCTACACCTTC. V gene TRBV19 combines with J gene TRBJ1-2, with 9 bases matching TRBD1. V lost 9 bases to trimming and J lost 4 bases; unmatched junction nucleotides: 3. The CDR3 is made up of 12 amino acids. From germline, CDR1 is LNHDA and CDR2 SQIVND (reference sequence).

This clone came up once. This chain uses TRBV5-5 with TRBJ2-3, with 7 positions matching TRBD2. This CDR3 region has 16 residues. Per the germline V gene, CDR1 is SGHKS and CDR2 is YYEKEE (reference sequence). With V trimmed by 0 bases and J by 2 bases, 6 bases remained unmatched. CDR3 in amino acids: CASSLEPSGPTDTQYF. The DNA of the CDR3 is TGTGCCAGCAGCTTGGAGCCTAGCGGTCCCACAGATACGCAGTATTTT.

This sequence joins TRBV28 and TRBJ1-1; the match to TRBD1 covers 7 bases. The CDR3 has 15 residues. Germline CDR1 and CDR2: MDHEN and SYDVKM. Trimming removed 5 bases from V and 4 bases from J; junction bases left unmatched: 10. The CDR3 reads CASSRRLTGSTEAFF. The DNA for the CDR3 is TGTGCCAGCAGTCGAAGATTGACAGGGAGCACTGAAGCTTTCTTT.

The sample holds a few counts of this clone. The V call is TRBV18, the J call TRBJ2-7; D is perhaps TRBD1 (5 bases). The length of the CDR3 is 14 residues. Germline loops: CDR1 KGHSH, CDR2 LQKENI. The V end was cut by 3 bases, the J end by 5 bases, with 14 bases between. CDR3 region: CASSPTQGSNEQYF. In DNA, the CDR3 is TGTGCCAGCTCACCGACCCAGGGATCCAACGAGCAGTACTTC.

The chain couples TRBV29-1 to TRBJ1-2; maybe TRBD1 (5 bases). Per germline, CDR1 SQVTM and CDR2 ANQGSEA. The ends were cut back, 8 bases at V and 0 bases at J, with 19 bases in the middle. This CDR3 has 15 residues. CDR3: CSSIGGDSSNYGYTF. For the CDR3, the DNA is TGCAGCTCCATCGGCGGGGACTCCTCTAACTATGGCTACACCTTC. Supplemented by reference TRBV29-1 and TRBJ1-2, the full variable domain reads SAVISQKPSRDICQRGTSLTIQCQVDSQVTMMFWYRQQPGQSLTLIATANQGSEATYESGFVIDKFPISRPNLTFSTLTVSNMSPEDSSIYLCSSIGGDSSNYGYTFGSGTRLTVV.

The chain recombines TRBV25-1 with TRBJ2-2, with 10 positions matching TRBD1. With 7 bases clipped from V and 3 bases from J, the junction kept 5 bases outside the gene matches. This CDR3 contains 15 residues. Germline V lookup: CDR1 MGHDK, CDR2 SYGVNS. CDR3 amino acids: CASMRGTGDTGELFF. As DNA, the CDR3 is TGTGCCAGCATGAGGGGGACAGGGGACACCGGGGAGCTGTTTTTT. Full variable domain (outside the CDR3, taken from reference TRBV25-1 and TRBJ2-2): EADIYQTPRYLVIGTGKKITLECSQTMGHDKMYWYQQDPGMELHLIHYSYGVNSTEKGDLSSESTVSRIRTEHFPLTLESARPSHTSQYLCASMRGTGDTGELFFGEGSRLTVL.

This chain connects TRBV2 to TRBJ2-3, with a weak D call TRBD1 (7 bases). CDR3 length: 15 residues. Trimming removed 5 bases from V and 3 bases from J, with 15 bases in between. From germline, CDR1 is SNHLY and CDR2 FYNNEI. As DNA, the CDR3 is TGTGCCAGCAGTCTCCAGGGGGGAGTGACAGATACGCAGTATTTT. Translating gives CASSLQGGVTDTQYF.

The chain employs TRBV5-6 and TRBJ1-5; TRBD1 is a possible D gene (5 bases). This CDR3 comprises 14 residues. Germline CDR1 SGHDT, CDR2 YYEEEE. V was pared by 2 bases and J by 1 base, with 7 bases between. The CDR3 loop reads CASSFRQSNQPQHF. CDR3 DNA: TGTGCCAGCAGCTTCCGACAGAGCAATCAGCCCCAGCATTTT.

The rearrangement joins TRBV10-2 to TRBJ1-1; 9 positions agree with TRBD1. The CDR3 covers 15 residues. The germline V gene encodes CDR1 WSHSY and CDR2 SAAADI. V gave up 4 bases and J gave up 2 bases; unmatched junction bases: 5. As DNA, the CDR3 is TGCGCCAGCAGTGCCTCGGACAGGGGAAACACTGAAGCTTTCTTT. Its translation is CASSASDRGNTEAFF.

The chain links TRBV9 to TRBJ2-1; 9 bases line up with TRBD1. The CDR3 is made up of 15 amino acids. The V gene end was trimmed by 3 bases and the J gene end by 4 bases; junction bases not matched to a gene: 5. Germline lookup yields CDR1 SGDLS and CDR2 YYNGEE. DNA for the CDR3: TGTGCCAGCAGCGCTGGGACAGGGCAATACAATGAGCAGTTCTTC. Amino acids: CASSAGTGQYNEQFF.

The chain employs TRBV6-5 and TRBJ1-3; D might be TRBD1 (5 bases). The V gene's germline CDR1 is MNHEY and CDR2 SVGAGI. V was pared by 4 bases and J by 8 bases, with 21 bases between. The CDR3 has 16 amino acids. CDR3: CASSSPRAGGVDTIYF. The CDR3 DNA follows: TGTGCCAGCAGTTCCCCTCGGGCCGGGGGAGTTGACACCATATATTTT.

The chain joins TRBV10-3 to TRBJ2-6; D may be TRBD2 (5 bases). Germline V gene data show CDR1 as ENHRY and CDR2 as SYGVKD. V was pared by 10 bases and J by 0 bases, with 13 bases between. This CDR3 has 15 residues. The CDR3 spells CATREGNSGANVLTF. The CDR3 coding sequence is TGTGCCACCCGGGAAGGGAACTCTGGGGCCAACGTCCTGACTTTC.

V usage is TRBV4-3 and J usage is TRBJ2-2; D is possibly TRBD2 (5 bases). From germline, CDR1 is LGHNA and CDR2 YSLEER. V was pared by 0 bases and J by 0 bases, with 8 bases between. The CDR3 sequence is 16 residues long. In DNA form, the CDR3 reads TGCGCCAGCAGCCAAGATAGCGTAGCGAACACCGGGGAGCTGTTTTTT. This sequence encodes CASSQDSVANTGELFF.